This T cell receptor (beta chain) derives from a study of blood T cells in healthy people across ages. Concerning this clonotype itself: Its antigen is unknown. One base away lies a much larger clone, so this may be a sequencing read error.

Study-wide results and limits: Observed TCR beta diversity showed a strong correlation with the percentage of naive T cells as measured by flow cytometry.

This CDR3 has 13 amino acids. Primed by a sample-barcoded 5' primer and a J-beta primer mix, a second PCR proceeded for 7 to 11 cycles. TCRdb recomputed calls from the 5' RACE reads with MiXCR, one row per CDR3 protein. The table includes roughly 1,700,000 distinct CDR3 sequences, 28% detected once. The sample was blood. The receptor was isolated from a woman in her 30s in good health. The chain combines TRBV12-3 or TRBV12-4 with TRBJ2-5; the D is unclear. The CDR3 DNA sequence: TGTGCCAGCAGTTTATCCTGGGCAGAGATCCAGTACTTC. This sequence encodes CASSLSWAEIQYF.